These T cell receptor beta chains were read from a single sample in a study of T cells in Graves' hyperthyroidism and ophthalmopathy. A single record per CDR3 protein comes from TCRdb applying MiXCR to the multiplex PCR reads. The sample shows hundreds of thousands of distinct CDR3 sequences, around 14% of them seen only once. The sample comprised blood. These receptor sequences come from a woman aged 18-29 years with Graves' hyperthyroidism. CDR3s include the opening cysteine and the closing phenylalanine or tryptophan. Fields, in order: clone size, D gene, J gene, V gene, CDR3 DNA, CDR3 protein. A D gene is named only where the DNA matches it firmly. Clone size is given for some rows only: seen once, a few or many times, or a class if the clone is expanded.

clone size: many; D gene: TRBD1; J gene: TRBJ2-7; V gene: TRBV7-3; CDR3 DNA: TGTGCCAGCAGCCCGGGACAGGGGCTCCCCCGTGGATTCTACGAGCAGTACTTC; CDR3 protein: CASSPGQGLPRGFYEQYF
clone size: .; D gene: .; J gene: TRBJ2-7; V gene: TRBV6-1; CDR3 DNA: TGTGCCAGCAGACAGGATCTGTACGAGCAGTACTTC; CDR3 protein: CASRQDLYEQYF
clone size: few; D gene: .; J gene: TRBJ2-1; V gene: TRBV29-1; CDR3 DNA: TGCAGCGTCGAGAACAGGGTTTCCTACAATGAGCAGTTCTTC; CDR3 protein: CSVENRVSYNEQFF
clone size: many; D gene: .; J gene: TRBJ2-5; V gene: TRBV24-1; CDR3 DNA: TGTGCCACCAGTGATTCGCCCCGGGACACCCTTGGGACCCAGTACTTC; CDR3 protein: CATSDSPRDTLGTQYF
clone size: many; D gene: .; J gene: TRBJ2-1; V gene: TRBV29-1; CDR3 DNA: TGCAGCATTGAATTGGGGCTAGCGAGATTAAATGAGCAGTTCTTC; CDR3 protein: CSIELGLARLNEQFF
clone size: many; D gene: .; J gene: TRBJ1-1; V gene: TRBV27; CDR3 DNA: TGTGCCACCTCGACAGGGAACACTGAAGCTTTCTTT; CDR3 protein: CATSTGNTEAFF
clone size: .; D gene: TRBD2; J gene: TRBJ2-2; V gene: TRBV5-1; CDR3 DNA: TGCGCCAGCAGAGGACTAGCGACCCACGGGGAGCTGTTTTTT; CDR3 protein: CASRGLATHGELFF
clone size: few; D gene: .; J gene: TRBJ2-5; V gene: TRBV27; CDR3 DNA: TGTGCCAGCAGTTTAACAGTCACGGGGGAGACCCAGTACTTC; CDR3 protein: CASSLTVTGETQYF
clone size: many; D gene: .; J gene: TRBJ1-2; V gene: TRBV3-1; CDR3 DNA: TGTGCCAGCAGCCAGTGGCCCCAGCGGGGCTACACCTTC; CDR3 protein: CASSQWPQRGYTF
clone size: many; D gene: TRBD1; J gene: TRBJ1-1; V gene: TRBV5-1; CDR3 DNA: TGCGCCAGCAGCATCCGTAGACAGGGGACTGAAGCTTTCTTT; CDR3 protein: CASSIRRQGTEAFF
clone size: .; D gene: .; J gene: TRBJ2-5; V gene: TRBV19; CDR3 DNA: TGTGCCAGTAGTATAGGCACGAAGCAAGAGACCCAGTACTTC; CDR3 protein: CASSIGTKQETQYF
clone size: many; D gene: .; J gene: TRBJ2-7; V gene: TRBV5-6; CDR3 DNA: TGTGCCAGCAGCTTGGAACTGTTAAAGAAGGGCGAGCAGTACTTC; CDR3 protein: CASSLELLKKGEQYF
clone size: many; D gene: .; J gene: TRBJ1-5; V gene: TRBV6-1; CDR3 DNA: TGTGCCAGCAGTGACAGCCACAATCAGCCCCAGCATTTT; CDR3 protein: CASSDSHNQPQHF
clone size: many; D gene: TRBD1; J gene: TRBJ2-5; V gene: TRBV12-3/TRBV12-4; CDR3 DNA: TGTGCCAGCAGTGCTGGACAGGGCCTATTGGAGACCCAGTACTTC; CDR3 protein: CASSAGQGLLETQYF